This is a list of T cell receptor beta chains from one sample in a study of blood T cell repertoires in COVID-19. Profiling relied on immunoSEQ multiplex PCR, and the TCRdb table lists in-frame clones only, not all of them. The sample records about 130,000 clones, more than 85% being singletons. The specimen was peripheral blood. The receptor set was obtained from a man aged 50 to 60 with active or convalescent COVID-19. Each CDR3 is given with its conserved first and last residue. A D gene is named only where the DNA matches it firmly. Some rows mark clone size as missing; the rest say once, few, many or name a class of expanded clone.

d_call,j_call,v_call,clone_size,cdr3_aa,cdr3_nt
TRBD1,TRBJ1-2,TRBV12-5,-,CASGLQGARGYTF,TGTGCTAGTGGTTTGCAGGGGGCTCGTGGCTACACCTTC
TRBD2,TRBJ2-7,TRBV27,-,CASSKNPGTSGGYEQYF,TGTGCCAGCAGTAAGAACCCCGGGACTAGCGGAGGCTACGAGCAGTACTTC
TRBD2,TRBJ2-1,TRBV15,-,CATFSWLAGDNEQFF,TGTGCCACCTTCAGTTGGCTAGCGGGAGACAATGAGCAGTTCTTC
TRBD2,TRBJ2-3,TRBV6-1,once,CASSGGLAGESADTQYF,TGTGCCAGCAGTGGGGGACTAGCGGGCGAGAGCGCAGATACGCAGTATTTT
TRBD2,TRBJ2-1,TRBV9,-,CASSATGTSGTNEQFF,TGTGCCAGCAGCGCCACCGGGACTAGCGGGACTAATGAGCAGTTCTTC
-,TRBJ1-6,TRBV4-3,-,CASSQDRGGGSYNSPLHF,TGCGCCAGCAGCCAAGACCGCGGGGGAGGCTCCTATAATTCACCCCTCCACTTT
TRBD1,TRBJ2-7,TRBV25-1,-,CASSEFTGGEGYEQYF,TGTGCCAGCAGTGAATTTACAGGGGGCGAGGGCTACGAGCAGTACTTC
-,TRBJ2-3,TRBV3-1/TRBV3-2,-,CASSQDPGLSTDTQYF,TGTGCCAGCAGCCAAGATCCGGGACTCAGCACAGATACGCAGTATTTT
-,TRBJ2-5,TRBV5-1,-,CASSLPGVETQYF,TGCGCCAGCAGCTTGCCGGGAGTAGAGACCCAGTACTTC
-,TRBJ1-4,TRBV5-1,-,CASSLDGGADEKLFF,TGCGCCAGCAGCTTGGATGGGGGGGCCGATGAAAAACTGTTTTTT
-,TRBJ1-2,TRBV5-4,-,CASSFTENLGYGYTF,TGTGCCAGCAGCTTCACTGAGAACCTAGGCTATGGCTACACCTTC
-,TRBJ1-4,TRBV4-3,-,CASSVQGRTNEKLFF,TGCGCCAGCAGCGTCCAGGGAAGGACTAATGAAAAACTGTTTTTT
-,TRBJ2-3,TRBV5-5,-,CASSPIVGETDTQYF,TGTGCCAGCAGCCCCATCGTAGGGGAAACAGATACGCAGTATTTT
-,TRBJ1-5,TRBV19,-,CASSDTGDQPQHF,TGTGCCAGTAGCGATACAGGAGATCAGCCCCAGCATTTT
-,TRBJ1-5,TRBV7-2,-,CASSLVAQGNQPQHF,TGTGCCAGCAGCTTAGTGGCGCAGGGAAATCAGCCCCAGCATTTT
TRBD2,TRBJ2-5,TRBV12-5,-,CASGLALAEETQYF,TGTGCTAGTGGTTTGGCCCTAGCGGAAGAGACCCAGTACTTC
-,TRBJ2-3,TRBV5-1,once,CASSIGAVKPDTQYF,TGCGCCAGCAGCATTGGGGCTGTTAAACCAGATACGCAGTATTTT
-,TRBJ2-7,TRBV5-1,-,CASSLDQDEQYF,TGCGCCAGCAGCTTGGATCAGGACGAGCAGTACTTC
TRBD1,TRBJ1-6,TRBV30,-,CAWSNPQGASPLHF,TGTGCCTGGAGTAATCCGCAGGGGGCTTCACCCCTCCACTTT
TRBD2,TRBJ2-7,TRBV5-1,once,CASIENLAGEGREQYF,TGCGCCAGCATCGAAAACCTAGCGGGAGAAGGGCGCGAGCAGTACTTC
TRBD2,TRBJ2-1,TRBV28,-,CASTGTSGYNEQFF,TGTGCCAGCACCGGGACTAGCGGATACAATGAGCAGTTCTTC
-,TRBJ2-3,TRBV5-1,-,CASSLQSTQYF,TGCGCCAGCAGCCTACAGAGTACGCAGTATTTT
TRBD1,TRBJ2-2,TRBV11-2,-,CASSRWTGLNTGELFF,TGTGCCAGCAGCCGGTGGACAGGGCTGAACACCGGGGAGCTGTTTTTT
-,TRBJ1-1,TRBV7-2,once,CASSLDFSGNTEAFF,TGTGCCAGCAGCTTAGATTTTTCGGGGAACACTGAAGCTTTCTTT
TRBD1,TRBJ2-5,TRBV13,-,CASSLGGTGPGETQYF,TGTGCCAGCAGCTTAGGAGGGACAGGGCCGGGGGAGACCCAGTACTTC
TRBD1,TRBJ1-4,TRBV7-9,-,CASSFDGGQYEKLFF,TGTGCCAGCAGCTTCGACGGGGGACAGTATGAAAAACTGTTTTTT
TRBD2,TRBJ2-3,TRBV29-1,few,CSVEPPGGADDTQYF,TGCAGCGTTGAGCCACCCGGGGGGGCCGACGATACGCAGTATTTT
-,TRBJ1-2,TRBV18,-,CASSLSGGDSPSGYTF,TGTGCCAGCTCACTCTCGGGAGGGGACTCGCCTTCGGGCTACACCTTC
TRBD2,TRBJ2-7,TRBV4-1,-,CASSPRLAGAYEQYF,TGCGCCAGCAGCCCTAGACTAGCGGGGGCTTACGAGCAGTACTTC
-,TRBJ2-6,TRBV18,few,CASSPSVTGSSGANVLTF,TGTGCCAGCTCACCAAGCGTCACAGGGAGCTCTGGGGCCAACGTCCTGACTTTC
TRBD2,TRBJ2-5,TRBV5-6,-,CASSWDPSGGADETQYF,TGTGCCAGCAGCTGGGACCCTAGCGGGGGGGCCGATGAGACCCAGTACTTC
TRBD1,TRBJ1-4,TRBV11-2,-,CASSRSTGDIWEKLFF,TGTGCCAGCAGCCGCTCGACAGGGGATATATGGGAAAAACTGTTTTTT
TRBD2,TRBJ2-4,TRBV6-2/TRBV6-3,-,CASSKGLAEVAKNIQYF,TGTGCCAGCAGTAAAGGACTAGCGGAGGTAGCCAAAAACATTCAGTACTTC
-,TRBJ2-2,TRBV28,-,CASGSSATGELFF,TGTGCCAGCGGTTCTAGCGCCACCGGGGAGCTGTTTTTT
-,TRBJ1-6,TRBV9,-,CASSVGQGADSPLHF,TGTGCCAGCAGCGTAGGCCAAGGGGCGGATTCACCCCTCCACTTT
TRBD2,TRBJ2-1,TRBV27,-,CASSRQLAGVEASYNEQFF,TGTGCCAGCAGCCGACAACTAGCGGGAGTTGAAGCCTCCTACAATGAGCAGTTCTTC